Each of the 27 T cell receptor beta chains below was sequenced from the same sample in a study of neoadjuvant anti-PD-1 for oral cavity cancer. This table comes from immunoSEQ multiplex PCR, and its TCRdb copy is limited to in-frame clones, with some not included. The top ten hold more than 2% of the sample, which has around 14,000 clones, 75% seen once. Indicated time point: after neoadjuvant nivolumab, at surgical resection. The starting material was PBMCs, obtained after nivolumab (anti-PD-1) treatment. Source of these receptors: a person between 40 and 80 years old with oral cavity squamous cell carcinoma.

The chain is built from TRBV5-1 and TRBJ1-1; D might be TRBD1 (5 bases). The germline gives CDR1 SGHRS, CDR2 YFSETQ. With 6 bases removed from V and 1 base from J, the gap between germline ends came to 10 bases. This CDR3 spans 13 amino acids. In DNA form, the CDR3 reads TGCGCCAGCAAAGACACAGGGAACACTGAAGCTTTCTTT. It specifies CASKDTGNTEAFF.

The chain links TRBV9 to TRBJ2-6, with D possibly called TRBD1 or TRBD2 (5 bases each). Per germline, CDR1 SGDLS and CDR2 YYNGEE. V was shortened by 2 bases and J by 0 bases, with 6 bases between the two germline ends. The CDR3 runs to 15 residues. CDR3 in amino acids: CASSVGGSGANVLTF. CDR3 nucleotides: TGTGCCAGCAGCGTTGGGGGCTCTGGGGCCAACGTCCTGACTTTC.

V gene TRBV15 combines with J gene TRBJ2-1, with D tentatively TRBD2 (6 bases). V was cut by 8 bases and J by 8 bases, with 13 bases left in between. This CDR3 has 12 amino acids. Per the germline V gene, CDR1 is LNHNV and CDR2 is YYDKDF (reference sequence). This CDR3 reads CATRSGADEQFF. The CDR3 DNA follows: TGTGCCACCCGGTCGGGAGCGGATGAGCAGTTCTTC.

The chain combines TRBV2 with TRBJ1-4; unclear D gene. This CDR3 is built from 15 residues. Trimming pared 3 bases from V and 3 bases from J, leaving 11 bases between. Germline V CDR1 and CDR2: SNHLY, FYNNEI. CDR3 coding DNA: TGTGCCAGCAGTGAGTTGGAAGGCCCTAATGAAAAACTGTTTTTT. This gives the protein CASSELEGPNEKLFF.

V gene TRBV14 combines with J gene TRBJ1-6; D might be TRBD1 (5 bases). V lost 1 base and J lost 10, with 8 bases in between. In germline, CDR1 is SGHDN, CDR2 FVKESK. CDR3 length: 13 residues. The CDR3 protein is CASSQVGDSPLHF. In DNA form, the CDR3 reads TGTGCCAGCAGCCAAGTCGGGGACTCACCCCTCCACTTT.

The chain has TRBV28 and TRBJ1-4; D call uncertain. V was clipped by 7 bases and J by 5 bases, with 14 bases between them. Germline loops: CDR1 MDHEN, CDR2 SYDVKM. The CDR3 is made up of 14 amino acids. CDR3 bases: TGTGCCAGCACCCCGGGAGGGTTAAATGAAAAACTGTTTTTT. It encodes CASTPGGLNEKLFF. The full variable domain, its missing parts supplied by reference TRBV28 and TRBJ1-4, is DVKVTQSSRYLVKRTGEKVFLECVQDMDHENMFWYRQDPGLGLRLIYFSYDVKMKEKGDIPEGYSVSREKKERFSLILESASTNQTSMYLCASTPGGLNEKLFFGSGTQLSVL.

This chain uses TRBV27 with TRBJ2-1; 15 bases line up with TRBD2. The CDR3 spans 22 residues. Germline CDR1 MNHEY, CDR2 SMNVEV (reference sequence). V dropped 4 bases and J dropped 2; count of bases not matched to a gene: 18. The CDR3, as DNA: TGTGCCAGCAGTTCTAGGGCAGGGGTCGGGACTAGCGGGAGGATAGCCTACAATGAGCAGTTCTTC. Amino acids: CASSSRAGVGTSGRIAYNEQFF.

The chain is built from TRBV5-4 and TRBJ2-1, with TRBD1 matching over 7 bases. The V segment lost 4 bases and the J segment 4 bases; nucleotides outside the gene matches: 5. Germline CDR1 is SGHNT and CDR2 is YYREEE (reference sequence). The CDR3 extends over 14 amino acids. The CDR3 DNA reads TGTGCCAGCAGCCGGGACAGAGAGTACAATGAGCAGTTCTTC. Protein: CASSRDREYNEQFF.

CDR3 nucleotide sequence: TGTGCCAGCAGTATACCTACGTTGGGGATCTACGAGCAGTACTTC. Translated, it gives CASSIPTLGIYEQYF. V usage is TRBV28 and J usage is TRBJ2-7; the D is unclear. Trimming pared 5 bases from V and 3 bases from J, leaving 17 bases between. Per germline, CDR1 MDHEN and CDR2 SYDVKM. CDR3 size: 15 residues.

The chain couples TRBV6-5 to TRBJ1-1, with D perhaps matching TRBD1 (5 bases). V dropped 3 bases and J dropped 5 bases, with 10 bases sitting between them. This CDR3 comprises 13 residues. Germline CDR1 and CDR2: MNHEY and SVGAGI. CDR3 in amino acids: CASSYLRGTEAFF. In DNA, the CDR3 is TGTGCCAGCAGTTATCTGAGGGGAACTGAAGCTTTCTTT.

CDR3 in amino acids: CAASQGARQPQHF. The CDR3 nucleotides read TGTGCCGCGTCACAGGGGGCCCGACAGCCCCAGCATTTT. The chain carries TRBV30 and TRBJ1-5, with 9 bases lining up with TRBD1. The CDR3 has 13 residues. Trimming took 8 bases from V and 7 from J; bases not matched to a gene: 9. Per germline, CDR1 GTSNPN and CDR2 SVGIG (reference sequence).

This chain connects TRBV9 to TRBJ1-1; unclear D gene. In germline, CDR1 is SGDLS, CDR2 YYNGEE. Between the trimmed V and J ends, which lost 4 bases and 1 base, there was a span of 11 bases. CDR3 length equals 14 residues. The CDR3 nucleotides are TGTGCCAGCAGCCCTCAGACAACGAACACTGAAGCTTTCTTT. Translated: CASSPQTTNTEAFF.

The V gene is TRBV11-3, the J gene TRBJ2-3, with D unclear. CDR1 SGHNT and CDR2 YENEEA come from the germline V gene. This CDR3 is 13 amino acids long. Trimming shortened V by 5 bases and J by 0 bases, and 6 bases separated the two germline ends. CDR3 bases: TGTGCCAGCAGCGTAGCTAGCACAGATACGCAGTATTTT. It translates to CASSVASTDTQYF.

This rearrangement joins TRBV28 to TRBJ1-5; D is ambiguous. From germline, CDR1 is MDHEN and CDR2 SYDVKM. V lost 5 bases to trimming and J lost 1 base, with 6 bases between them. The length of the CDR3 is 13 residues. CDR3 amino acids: CASSLGSNQPQHF. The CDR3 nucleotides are TGTGCCAGCAGTCTTGGGAGCAATCAGCCCCAGCATTTT.

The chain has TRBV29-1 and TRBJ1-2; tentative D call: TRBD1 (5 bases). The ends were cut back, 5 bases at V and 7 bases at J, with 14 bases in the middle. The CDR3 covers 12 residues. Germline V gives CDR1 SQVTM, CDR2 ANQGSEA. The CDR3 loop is CSVSTGLGGYTF. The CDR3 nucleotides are TGCAGCGTTAGTACAGGTCTGGGTGGCTACACCTTC.

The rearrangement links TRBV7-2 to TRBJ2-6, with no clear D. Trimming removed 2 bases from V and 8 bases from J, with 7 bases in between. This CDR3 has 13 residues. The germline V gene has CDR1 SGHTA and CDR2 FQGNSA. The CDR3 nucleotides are TGTGCCAGCAGCTTATCCGGGTCCAACGTCCTGACTTTC. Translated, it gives CASSLSGSNVLTF.

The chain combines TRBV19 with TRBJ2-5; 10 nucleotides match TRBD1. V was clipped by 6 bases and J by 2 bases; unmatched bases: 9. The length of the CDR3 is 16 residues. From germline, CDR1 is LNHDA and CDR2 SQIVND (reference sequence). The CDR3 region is CASSGGQGFMQETQYF. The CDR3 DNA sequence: TGTGCCAGTAGCGGGGGACAGGGGTTTATGCAAGAGACCCAGTACTTC.

CDR3 DNA: TGTGCCAGCAGCCCTAACCTAGTGTTGGGGGGAAAGTACACTGAAGCTTTCTTT. As protein: CASSPNLVLGGKYTEAFF. The chain combines TRBV7-9 with TRBJ1-1, with TRBD1 as a possible D gene (5 bases). Trimming stripped 5 bases from V and 3 bases from J, with 25 bases between. The germline CDR1 and CDR2 sequences are SEHNR and FQNEAQ (reference sequence). The CDR3 is 18 amino acids.

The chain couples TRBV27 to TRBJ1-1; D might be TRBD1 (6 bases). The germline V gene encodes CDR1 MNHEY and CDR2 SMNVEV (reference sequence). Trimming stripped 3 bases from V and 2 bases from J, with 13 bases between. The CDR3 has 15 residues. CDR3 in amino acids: CASSFMGAYNTEAFF. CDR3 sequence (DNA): TGTGCCAGCAGTTTTATGGGGGCCTACAACACTGAAGCTTTCTTT.

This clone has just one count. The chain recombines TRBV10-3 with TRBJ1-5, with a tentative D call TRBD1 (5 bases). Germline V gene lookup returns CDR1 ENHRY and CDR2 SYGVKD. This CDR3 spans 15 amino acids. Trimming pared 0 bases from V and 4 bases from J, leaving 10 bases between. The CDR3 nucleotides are TGTGCCATCAGTGAGTCTGGGGGGGGGAATCAGCCCCAGCATTTT. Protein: CAISESGGGNQPQHF.

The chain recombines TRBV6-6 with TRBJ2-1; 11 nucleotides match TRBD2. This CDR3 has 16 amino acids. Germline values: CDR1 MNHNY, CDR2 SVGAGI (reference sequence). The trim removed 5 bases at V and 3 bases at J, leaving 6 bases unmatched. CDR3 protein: CASSGIAGGNYNEQFF. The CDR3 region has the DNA TGTGCCAGCAGTGGCATAGCGGGGGGGAACTACAATGAGCAGTTCTTC.

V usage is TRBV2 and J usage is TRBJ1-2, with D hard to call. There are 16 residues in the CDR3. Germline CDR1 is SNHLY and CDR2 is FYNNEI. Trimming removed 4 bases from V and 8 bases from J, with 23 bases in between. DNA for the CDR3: TGTGCCAGCAGTGTATCACAGTCTACGGTGGATTGGGGCTACACCTTC. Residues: CASSVSQSTVDWGYTF.

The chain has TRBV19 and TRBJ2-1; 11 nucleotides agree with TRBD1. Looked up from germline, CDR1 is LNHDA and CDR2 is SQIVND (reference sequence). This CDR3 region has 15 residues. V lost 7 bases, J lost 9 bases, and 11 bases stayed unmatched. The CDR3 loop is CASTWTGGAIREQFF. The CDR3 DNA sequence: TGTGCCAGTACCTGGACAGGGGGCGCCATCCGTGAGCAGTTCTTC.

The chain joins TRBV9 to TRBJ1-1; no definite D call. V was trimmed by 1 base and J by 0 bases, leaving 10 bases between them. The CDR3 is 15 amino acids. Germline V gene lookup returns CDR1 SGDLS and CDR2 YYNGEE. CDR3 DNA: TGTGCCAGCAGCGTATATCCGAACCTGAACACTGAAGCTTTCTTT. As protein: CASSVYPNLNTEAFF.

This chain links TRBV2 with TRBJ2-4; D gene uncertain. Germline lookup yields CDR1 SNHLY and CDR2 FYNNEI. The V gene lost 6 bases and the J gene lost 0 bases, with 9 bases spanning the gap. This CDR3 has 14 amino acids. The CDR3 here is CASRNPLAKNIQYF. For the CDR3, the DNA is TGTGCCAGCAGGAATCCTCTAGCCAAAAACATTCAGTACTTC. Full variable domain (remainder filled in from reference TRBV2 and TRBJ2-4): EPEVTQTPSHQVTQMGQEVILRCVPISNHLYFYWYRQILGQKVEFLVSFYNNEISEKSEIFDDQFSVERPDGSNFTLKIRSTKLEDSAMYFCASRNPLAKNIQYFGAGTRLSVL.

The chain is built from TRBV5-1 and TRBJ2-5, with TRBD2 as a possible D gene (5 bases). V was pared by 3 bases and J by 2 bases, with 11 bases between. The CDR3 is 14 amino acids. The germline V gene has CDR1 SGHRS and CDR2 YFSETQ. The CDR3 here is CASSSSGLQETQYF. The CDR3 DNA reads TGCGCCAGCAGCTCGTCGGGATTACAAGAGACCCAGTACTTC.

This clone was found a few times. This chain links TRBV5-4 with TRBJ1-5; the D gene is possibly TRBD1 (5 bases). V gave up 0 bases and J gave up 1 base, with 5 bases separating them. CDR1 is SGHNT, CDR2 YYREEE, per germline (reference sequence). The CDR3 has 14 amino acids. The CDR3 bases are TGTGCCAGCAGCTTGGGGGGGAGCAATCAGCCCCAGCATTTT. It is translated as CASSLGGSNQPQHF.